This entry lists 14 T cell receptor beta chains sequenced from one sample in a study of T-cell memory formation after mild COVID-19. Via MiXCR, TCRdb re-called the 5' RACE reads, giving one row per CDR3 protein. The sample yields about 55,000 distinct CDR3 sequences, roughly 9.5% seen once. Material: PBMCs or a T cell subset sorted from them (not recorded which). The receptors were gathered from a man aged 18 to 29 who had mild COVID-19 (a few samples of this study predate the infection). Cell type and time point are not known.

This clonotype has only a few counts. The chain combines TRBV29-1 with TRBJ2-2; no clear D gene. V dropped 1 base and J dropped 1 base, with 7 bases sitting between them. Germline CDR1 is SQVTM and CDR2 is ANQGSEA. The CDR3 is made up of 14 amino acids. The DNA of the CDR3 is TGCAGCGTTGAAGGCAGGATGAACACCGGGGAGCTGTTTTTT. Its translation: CSVEGRMNTGELFF.

This clonotype has only a few counts. The chain links TRBV28 to TRBJ2-7; TRBD1 matches 8 bases. This CDR3 spans 14 amino acids. Germline V gene lookup returns CDR1 MDHEN and CDR2 SYDVKM. The junction had 6 bases not matched to a gene; V was cut back by 4 bases and J by 4 bases. The CDR3 nucleotides are TGTGCCAGCAGTTCGGGGCAGGGGGCGTACGAGCAGTACGTC. It encodes CASSSGQGAYEQYV.

In its sample, this clonotype was seen once. CDR3 sequence (DNA): TGTGCCAGCAGTTTTGTTGGCGGGGGGCAGGAGACCCAGTACTTC. This codes for CASSFVGGGQETQYF. The chain recombines TRBV27 with TRBJ2-5; 8 bases match TRBD2. Losses at the gene ends were 3 bases for V and 5 bases for J; bases not matched to a gene: 8. Germline CDR1 reads MNHEY; CDR2 reads SMNVEV (reference sequence). The CDR3 loop spans 15 amino acids.

This clonotype showed up many times. This sequence joins TRBV20-1 and TRBJ2-7; the D gene is possibly TRBD1 (6 bases). This CDR3 is 12 amino acids long. Trimming stripped 0 bases from V and 9 bases from J, with 12 bases between. Germline V CDR1 and CDR2: DFQATT, SNEGSKA (reference sequence). CDR3 amino acids: CSAREGALGQYF. The CDR3, as DNA: TGCAGTGCTAGAGAGGGGGCCCTAGGGCAGTACTTC.

The chain recombines TRBV9 with TRBJ1-1, with D perhaps TRBD1 (5 bases). CDR1 and CDR2 (germline): SGDLS, YYNGEE. V lost 4 bases and J lost 1, with 11 bases in between. This CDR3 is built from 14 residues. CDR3 DNA: TGTGCCAGCAGCCCTCGGGGGGAGAACACTGAAGCTTTCTTT. As protein: CASSPRGENTEAFF.

This clonotype occurred a few times. The CDR3 DNA reads TGTGCCAGCAGCCAATTAGTTGGCGGGGAGACCCAGTACTTC. It translates to CASSQLVGGETQYF. The chain recombines TRBV3-1 with TRBJ2-5; TRBD2 might be the D (5 bases). The germline V and J ends were trimmed by 2 bases and 5 bases, with 12 bases remaining between them. Germline V gene lookup returns CDR1 LGHDT and CDR2 YNNKEL (reference sequence). The CDR3 length is 14 residues.

The gene calls are TRBV4-3 and TRBJ2-1; 12 positions match TRBD2. The V gene's germline CDR1 is LGHNA and CDR2 YSLEER. The ends lost 0 bases at V and 10 bases at J; junction bases unmatched: 10. The CDR3 is 17 residues long. The CDR3 nucleotides read TGCGCCAGCAGCCAAGAGGCGGCTAGCGGGGGGGCATCCGAGCAGTTCTTC. It encodes CASSQEAASGGASEQFF.

V gene TRBV2 combines with J gene TRBJ2-7; D not resolved. The germline CDR1 and CDR2 sequences are SNHLY and FYNNEI. The CDR3 sequence is 13 residues long. V lost 7 bases to trimming and J lost 3 bases, with 13 bases between them. Here the CDR3 reads CASTRSDGYEQYF. DNA for the CDR3: TGTGCCAGCACCAGATCGGACGGCTACGAGCAGTACTTC.

The V call is TRBV6-1, the J call TRBJ2-6; TRBD2 aligns across 8 bases. CDR1 and CDR2 (germline): MNHNS, SASEGT. CDR3 size: 15 residues. V dropped 7 bases and J dropped 2; count of bases not matched to a gene: 4. This CDR3 reads CASISSGAGANVLTF. CDR3 DNA: TGTGCCAGCATCAGTAGCGGGGCTGGGGCCAACGTCCTGACTTTC.

This clonotype has more than one count but fewer than ten. The genes are TRBV6-1 and TRBJ2-5; D not certain. This CDR3 comprises 11 residues. In germline, CDR1 is MNHNS, CDR2 SASEGT. Trimming took off 6 bases at V and 7 bases at J, with 9 bases between the two ends. As DNA, the CDR3 is TGTGCCAGCAGAATCGGATGGACCCAGTACTTC. Translation gives CASRIGWTQYF.

CDR3 nucleotide sequence: TGCAGTGCTTGGCAACAGATCAATGAAAAACTGTTTTTT. Encoded protein: CSAWQQINEKLFF. The gene calls are TRBV20-1 and TRBJ1-4; D gene ambiguous. The V end was cut by 5 bases, the J end by 5 bases, with 12 bases between. The CDR3 has 13 amino acids. CDR1 is DFQATT, CDR2 SNEGSKA, per germline (reference sequence).

This clonotype has just a few counts. The chain carries TRBV24-1 and TRBJ2-2, with 7 bases aligning to TRBD2. Per germline, CDR1 KGHDR and CDR2 SFDVKD. The CDR3 has 17 residues. Trimming removed 3 bases from V and 4 bases from J; junction bases left unmatched: 10. The CDR3 DNA reads as TGTGCCACCAGTGATCGAGGCGCCGGGGGGAGCACCGGGGAGCTGTTTTTT. The encoded protein is CATSDRGAGGSTGELFF.

The chain carries TRBV9 and TRBJ2-5, with a weak D call TRBD2 (6 bases). Trimming cost V 0 bases and J 4 bases, with 16 bases left between them. Germline V gene lookup returns CDR1 SGDLS and CDR2 YYNGEE. This CDR3 is built from 16 residues. Written as DNA, the CDR3 is TGTGCCAGCAGCGTAGCGGGGGATCCTACGACAGAGACCCAGTACTTC. Translating gives CASSVAGDPTTETQYF.

V gene TRBV7-2 combines with J gene TRBJ1-2; a possible D gene is TRBD1 (6 bases). Germline V gene data show CDR1 as SGHTA and CDR2 as FQGNSA. V was shortened by 4 bases and J by 8 bases, with 11 bases between the two germline ends. This CDR3 is built from 12 residues. The CDR3, as DNA: TGTGCCAGCAGCTCGTCCGGGACAGGCTACACCTTC. Protein: CASSSSGTGYTF. The whole variable domain, remainder taken from reference TRBV7-2 and TRBJ1-2, is GAGVSQSPSNKVTEKGKDVELRCDPISGHTALYWYRQSLGQGLEFLIYFQGNSAPDKSGLPSDRFSAERTGGSVSTLTIQRTQQEDSAVYLCASSSSGTGYTFGSGTRLTVV.